The present T cell receptor beta chain was sequenced within a study of OX40 agonist ivuxolimab in advanced cancers. The table came from immunoSEQ multiplex PCR; TCRdb's copy has only in-frame clones and leaves some out. The data hold about 79,000 clones, with 90% observed a single time. The germline gives CDR1 SGHRS, CDR2 YFSETQ. The V gene end was trimmed by 5 bases and the J gene end by 5 bases; junction bases not matched to a gene: 8. The CDR3 loop spans 16 amino acids. This clonotype originated in an adult with an advanced solid tumor such as melanoma, head and neck, liver or kidney cancer. The chain uses TRBV5-1 and TRBJ2-1; TRBD2 aligns across 12 bases. Sequenced material: CD4+ or CD8+ T cells sorted from blood, taken in a trial of the OX40 agonist ivuxolimab. DNA of the CDR3: TGCGCCAGCAGGTATACTCCTAGCGGGGGGGACAATGAGCAGTTCTTC. Translating it yields CASRYTPSGGDNEQFF.